These T cell receptor beta chains were read from a single sample in a study of T cells in Graves' hyperthyroidism and ophthalmopathy. Each CDR3 protein gets one entry after TCRdb re-called the multiplex PCR reads with MiXCR. Of 400,000 to 500,000 distinct CDR3 sequences listed, about 13% are singletons. The specimen sequenced was blood. These receptors all come from a woman aged 18-29 years with Graves' hyperthyroidism. CDR3s include the opening cysteine and the closing phenylalanine or tryptophan. The D gene is left open where the match is weak. Clone size, where shown, is once, few, many, or a class for clones that have expanded.

clone_size d_call j_call v_call cdr3_nt cdr3_aa
many TRBD1 TRBJ1-2 TRBV12-3/TRBV12-4 TGTGCCAGCACCACAGGGGGCCCGGGTGGCTACACCTTC CASTTGGPGGYTF
many TRBD2 TRBJ2-3 TRBV28 TGTGCCAGCAGACCGCTAGCGGGAGGTTATGGAGATACGCAGTATTTT CASRPLAGGYGDTQYF
many NA TRBJ2-2 TRBV20-1 TGCAGTGCTAACTCCTGGGGTGCCGGGGAGCTGTTTTTT CSANSWGAGELFF
NA NA TRBJ1-1 TRBV19 TGTGCCAGTAGTTGGGGCTTGAACACTGAAGCTTTCTTT CASSWGLNTEAFF
many TRBD1 TRBJ2-2 TRBV5-1 TGCGCCAGCAGCCTAACCGGGACAGGGAACACCGGGGAGCTGTTTTTT CASSLTGTGNTGELFF
NA TRBD2 TRBJ2-5 TRBV19 TGTGCCAGTAGTCCCCGCCCGGGACTAGCGGGAGGAGAGACCCAGTACTTC CASSPRPGLAGGETQYF
few NA TRBJ2-5 TRBV20-1 TGCAGTGCTAAAATGGTTTTGGGGGGCCATGGAGAGACCCAGTACTTC CSAKMVLGGHGETQYF
many NA TRBJ2-5 TRBV12-3/TRBV12-4 TGTGCCAGCAGTTTAGGACAGCCCCAAGAGACCCAGTACTTC CASSLGQPQETQYF
NA NA TRBJ2-5 TRBV28 TGTGCCAGCAGGGAGGGGCAGCTTGAGACCCAGTACTTC CASREGQLETQYF
NA TRBD1 TRBJ2-2 TRBV5-8 TGTGCCAGCAGCCGTTCCGGGACAGGGGCGAACACCGGGGAGCTGTTTTTT CASSRSGTGANTGELFF
many NA TRBJ1-3 TRBV20-1 TGCAGTGCTACCAGGAGCTCTGGAAACACCATATATTTT CSATRSSGNTIYF
few TRBD1 TRBJ1-1 TRBV10-3 TGTGCCACCAGCCCGGGACAGGGGAACACTGAAGCTTTCTTT CATSPGQGNTEAFF
few TRBD2 TRBJ2-5 TRBV5-1 TGCGCCAGCGGTAGCGGGAGGCGCATGGAGACCCAGTACTTC CASGSGRRMETQYF
many NA TRBJ2-1 TRBV7-9 TGTGCCAGCAGCCATACAGACCGCTACAATGAGCAGTTCTTC CASSHTDRYNEQFF
many TRBD2 TRBJ2-1 TRBV3-1 TGTGCCAGCAGCCAAGGGGGGACGGCGGGAGGGGGTCTCTACAATGAGCAGTTCTTC CASSQGGTAGGGLYNEQFF
NA NA TRBJ1-1 TRBV9 TGTGCCAGCACCTCATGGATGGGGGGGGGGAACACTGAAGCTTTCTTT CASTSWMGGGNTEAFF
NA NA TRBJ2-2 TRBV20-1 TGCAGTGCGACCGACAAGAACACCGGGGAGCTGTTTTTT CSATDKNTGELFF
many TRBD1 TRBJ2-7 TRBV6-1 TGTGCCAGCAGTTTGTCAGGGGGCGGCTACGAGCAGTACTTC CASSLSGGGYEQYF
many TRBD2 TRBJ2-1 TRBV6-1 TGTGCCAGCAGTGAAACACTAGCGGGAGGCAATGAGCAGTTCTTC CASSETLAGGNEQFF
many TRBD2 TRBJ2-3 TRBV28 TGTGCCACCACGCCTAGGCAGGGAGGGTACACAGATACGCAGTATTTT CATTPRQGGYTDTQYF
many NA TRBJ1-2 TRBV28 TGTGCCAGCAGTACCGGGGTGGGGGTAGGCTACACCTTC CASSTGVGVGYTF
many NA TRBJ1-1 TRBV19 TGTGCCAGTAGTCCCCGCTCGGGACCGAACACTGAAGCTTTCTTT CASSPRSGPNTEAFF
NA NA TRBJ2-7 TRBV11-2 TGTGCCAGCAGCTTAGTTGGGGATCACGAGCAGTACTTC CASSLVGDHEQYF
NA TRBD2 TRBJ2-7 TRBV4-1 TGCGCCAGCAGCGGACTAGCGGGACCCCCTTACGAGCAGTACTTC CASSGLAGPPYEQYF
many NA TRBJ2-1 TRBV14 TGTGCCAGCAGCCAAGAGGTAGTCTATGAGCAGTTCTTC CASSQEVVYEQFF
many NA TRBJ1-2 TRBV30 TGTGCCTGGAGAAGCCAGGGCTTCCTCTCTGGCTACACCTTC CAWRSQGFLSGYTF
NA TRBD1 TRBJ2-1 TRBV4-1 TGCGCCAGCAGCCAACTGCAGGGGGTGTACAATAAGCAGTTCTTC CASSQLQGVYNKQFF